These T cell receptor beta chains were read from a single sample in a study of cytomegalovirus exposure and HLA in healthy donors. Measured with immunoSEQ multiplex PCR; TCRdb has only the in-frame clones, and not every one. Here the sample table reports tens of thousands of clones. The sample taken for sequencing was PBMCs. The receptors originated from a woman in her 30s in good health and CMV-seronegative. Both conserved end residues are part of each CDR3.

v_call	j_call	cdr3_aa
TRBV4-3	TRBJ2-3	CASSQDFVPLAQYF
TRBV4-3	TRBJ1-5	CASSQDTEQPQHF
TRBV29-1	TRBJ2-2	CSAQRSGELFF
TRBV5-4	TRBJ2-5	CASSPRQGDGETQYF
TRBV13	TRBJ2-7	CASSLPAGEQYF
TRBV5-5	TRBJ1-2	CASSQQGEGYTF
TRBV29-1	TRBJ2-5	CSVESRGRETQYF
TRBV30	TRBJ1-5	CAWSVGHDTQPQHF
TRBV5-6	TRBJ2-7	CASSLGLGGPNYEQYF
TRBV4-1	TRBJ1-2	CASSQDDQAYGYTF
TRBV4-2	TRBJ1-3	CASSQPGQEGNTIYF
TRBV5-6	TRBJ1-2	CASSLPGSEGYTF
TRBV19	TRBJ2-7	CASSIRGEQYF
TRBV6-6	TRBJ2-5	CASSTTMGQGETQYF
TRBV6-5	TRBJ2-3	CASSYSGLFTDTQYF
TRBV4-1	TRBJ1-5	CASSQPNQPQHF
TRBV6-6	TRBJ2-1	CASRGSSDNEQFF
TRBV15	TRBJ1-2	CATSRAKGQLYGYTF
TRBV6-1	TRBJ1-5	CASSRDSQPQHF
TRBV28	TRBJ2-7	CASSFARASGVEHEQYF
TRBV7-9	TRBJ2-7	CASSLDRVRDEQYF
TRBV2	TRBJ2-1	CASSGGTSGGLHEQFF
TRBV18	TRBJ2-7	CASSGRQGLDEQYF
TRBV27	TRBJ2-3	CASSFGDTQYF
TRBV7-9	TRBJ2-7	CASSPSTGRQRYEQYF
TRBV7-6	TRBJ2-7	CASSLGDRGSYEQYF